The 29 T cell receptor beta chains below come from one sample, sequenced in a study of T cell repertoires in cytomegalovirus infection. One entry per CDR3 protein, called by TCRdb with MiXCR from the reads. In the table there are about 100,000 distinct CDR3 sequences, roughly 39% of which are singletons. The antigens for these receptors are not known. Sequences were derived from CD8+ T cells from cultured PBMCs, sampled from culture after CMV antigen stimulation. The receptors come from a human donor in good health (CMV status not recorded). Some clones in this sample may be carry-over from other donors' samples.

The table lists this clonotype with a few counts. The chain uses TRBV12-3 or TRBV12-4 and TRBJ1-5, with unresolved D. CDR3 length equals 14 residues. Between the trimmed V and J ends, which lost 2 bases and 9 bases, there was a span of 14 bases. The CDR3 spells CASSLSGPEGPQHF. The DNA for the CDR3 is TGTGCCAGCAGTTTATCAGGACCCGAAGGGCCCCAGCATTTT.

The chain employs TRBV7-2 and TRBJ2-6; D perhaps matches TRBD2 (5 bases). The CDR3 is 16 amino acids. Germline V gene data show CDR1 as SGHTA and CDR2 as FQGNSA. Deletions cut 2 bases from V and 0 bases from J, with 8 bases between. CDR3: CASSLNGISGANVLTF. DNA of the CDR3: TGTGCCAGCAGCTTAAACGGGATCTCTGGGGCCAACGTCCTGACTTTC.

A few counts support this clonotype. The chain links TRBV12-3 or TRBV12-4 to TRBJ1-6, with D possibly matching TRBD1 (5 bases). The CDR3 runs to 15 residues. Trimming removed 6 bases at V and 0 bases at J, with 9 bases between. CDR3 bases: TGTGCCAGCAGGGGGGAGAGCTCCTATAATTCACCCCTCCACTTT. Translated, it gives CASRGESSYNSPLHF.

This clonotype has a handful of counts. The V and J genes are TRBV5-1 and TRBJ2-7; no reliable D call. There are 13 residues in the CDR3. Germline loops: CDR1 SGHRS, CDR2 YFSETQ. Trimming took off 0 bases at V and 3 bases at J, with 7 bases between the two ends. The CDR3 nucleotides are TGCGCCAGCAGCTTGGGGCAGTTCTACGAGCAGTACTTC. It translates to CASSLGQFYEQYF. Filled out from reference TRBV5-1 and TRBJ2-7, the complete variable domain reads KAGVTQTPRYLIKTRGQQVTLSCSPISGHRSVSWYQQTPGQGLQFLFEYFSETQRNKGNFPGRFSGRQFSNSRSEMNVSTLELGDSALYLCASSLGQFYEQYFGPGTRLTVT.

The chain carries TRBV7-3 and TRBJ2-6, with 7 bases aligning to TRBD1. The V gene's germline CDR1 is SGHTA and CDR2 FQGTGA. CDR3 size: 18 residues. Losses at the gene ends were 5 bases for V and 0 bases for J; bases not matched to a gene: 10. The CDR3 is CASSPPTGLSSGANVLTF. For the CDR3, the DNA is TGTGCCAGCAGCCCCCCGACAGGGCTCAGCTCTGGGGCCAACGTCCTGACTTTC. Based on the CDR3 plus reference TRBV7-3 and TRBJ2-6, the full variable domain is GAGVSQTPSNKVTEKGKYVELRCDPISGHTALYWYRQSLGQGPEFLIYFQGTGAADDSGLPNDRFFAVRPEGSVSTLKIQRTERGDSAVYLCASSPPTGLSSGANVLTFGAGSRLTVL.

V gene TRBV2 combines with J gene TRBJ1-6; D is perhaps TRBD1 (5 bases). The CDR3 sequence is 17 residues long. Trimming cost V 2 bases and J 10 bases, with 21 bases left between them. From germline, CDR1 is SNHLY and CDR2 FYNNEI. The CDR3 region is CASSELGGAGRDSPLHF. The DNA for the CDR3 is TGTGCCAGCAGTGAACTAGGCGGGGCAGGGCGGGACTCACCCCTCCACTTT. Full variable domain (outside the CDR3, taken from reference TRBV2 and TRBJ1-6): EPEVTQTPSHQVTQMGQEVILRCVPISNHLYFYWYRQILGQKVEFLVSFYNNEISEKSEIFDDQFSVERPDGSNFTLKIRSTKLEDSAMYFCASSELGGAGRDSPLHFGNGTRLTVT.

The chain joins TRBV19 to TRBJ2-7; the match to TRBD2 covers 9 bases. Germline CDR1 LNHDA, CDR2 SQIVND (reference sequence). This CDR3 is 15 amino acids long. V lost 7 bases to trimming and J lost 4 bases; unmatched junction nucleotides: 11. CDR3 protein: CASTSAGGHLYEQYF. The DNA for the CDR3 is TGTGCCAGTACTTCAGCGGGGGGTCATCTTTACGAGCAGTACTTC.

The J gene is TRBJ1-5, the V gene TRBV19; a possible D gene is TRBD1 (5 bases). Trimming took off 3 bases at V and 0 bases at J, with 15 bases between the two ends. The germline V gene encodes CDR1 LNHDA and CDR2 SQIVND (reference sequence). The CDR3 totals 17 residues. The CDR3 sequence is CASSIRQGEYSNQPQHF. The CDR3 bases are TGTGCCAGTAGTATCCGGCAGGGCGAATATAGCAATCAGCCCCAGCATTTT.

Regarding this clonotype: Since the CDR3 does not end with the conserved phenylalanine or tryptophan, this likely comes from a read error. CDR3 in DNA: TGTGCTACTGCTAGACAGCTCCCAGGCTATGGCTACACCCTC. This gives the protein CATARQLPGYGYTL. The V gene is TRBV6-5, the J gene TRBJ1-2, with D possibly TRBD1 on 5 matching bases. Per germline, CDR1 MNHEY and CDR2 SVGAGI. The CDR3 runs 14 residues.

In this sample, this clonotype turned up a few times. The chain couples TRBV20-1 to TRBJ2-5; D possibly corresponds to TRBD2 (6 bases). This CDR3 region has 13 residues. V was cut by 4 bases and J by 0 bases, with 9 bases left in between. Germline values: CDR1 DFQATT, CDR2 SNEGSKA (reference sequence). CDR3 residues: CSAMGGNQETQYF. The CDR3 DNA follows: TGCAGTGCTATGGGCGGGAACCAAGAGACCCAGTACTTC.

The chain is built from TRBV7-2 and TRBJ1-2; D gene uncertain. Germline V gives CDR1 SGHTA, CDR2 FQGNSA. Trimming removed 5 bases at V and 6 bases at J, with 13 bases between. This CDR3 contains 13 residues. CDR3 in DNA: TGTGCCAGCAGCCCCTCCCTTTTGGATGGCTACACCTTC. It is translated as CASSPSLLDGYTF. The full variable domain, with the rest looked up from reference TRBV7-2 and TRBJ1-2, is GAGVSQSPSNKVTEKGKDVELRCDPISGHTALYWYRQSLGQGLEFLIYFQGNSAPDKSGLPSDRFSAERTGGSVSTLTIQRTQQEDSAVYLCASSPSLLDGYTFGSGTRLTVV.

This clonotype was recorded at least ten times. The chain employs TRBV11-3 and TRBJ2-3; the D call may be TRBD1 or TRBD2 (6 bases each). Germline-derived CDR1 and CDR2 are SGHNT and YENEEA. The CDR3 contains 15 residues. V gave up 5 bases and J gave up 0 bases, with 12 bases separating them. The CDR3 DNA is TGTGCCAGCAGCCTAGGAGGGGGGAGCACAGATACGCAGTATTTT. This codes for CASSLGGGSTDTQYF.

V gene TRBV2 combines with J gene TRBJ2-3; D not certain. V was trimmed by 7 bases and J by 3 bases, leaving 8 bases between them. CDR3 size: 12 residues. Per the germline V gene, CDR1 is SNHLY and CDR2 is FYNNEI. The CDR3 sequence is CASTLSTDTQYF. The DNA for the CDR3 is TGTGCCAGCACCCTAAGTACAGATACGCAGTATTTT.

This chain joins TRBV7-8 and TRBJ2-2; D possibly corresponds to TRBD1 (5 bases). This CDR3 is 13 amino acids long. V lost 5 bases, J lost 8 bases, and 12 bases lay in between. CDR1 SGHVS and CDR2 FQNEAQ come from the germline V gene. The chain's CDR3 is CASSVGRGGELFF. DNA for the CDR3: TGTGCCAGCAGCGTGGGGCGCGGAGGGGAGCTGTTTTTT.

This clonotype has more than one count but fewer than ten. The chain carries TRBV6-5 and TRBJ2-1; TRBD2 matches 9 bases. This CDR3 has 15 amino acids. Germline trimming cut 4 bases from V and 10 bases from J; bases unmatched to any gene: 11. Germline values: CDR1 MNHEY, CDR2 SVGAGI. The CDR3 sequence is CASSSWTSEGGEQFF. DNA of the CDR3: TGTGCCAGCAGTTCGTGGACTAGCGAGGGTGGGGAGCAGTTCTTC.

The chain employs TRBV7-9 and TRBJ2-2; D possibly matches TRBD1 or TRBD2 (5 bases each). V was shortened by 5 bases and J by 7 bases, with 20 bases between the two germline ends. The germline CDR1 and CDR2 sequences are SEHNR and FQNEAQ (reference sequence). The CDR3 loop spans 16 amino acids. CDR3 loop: CASSTTGGSWGGELFF. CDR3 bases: TGTGCCAGCAGCACCACAGGAGGATCTTGGGGCGGGGAGCTGTTTTTT. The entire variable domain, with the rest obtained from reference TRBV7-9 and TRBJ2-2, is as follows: DTGVSQNPRHKITKRGQNVTFRCDPISEHNRLYWYRQTLGQGPEFLTYFQNEAQLEKSRLLSDRFSAERPKGSFSTLEIQRTEQGDSAMYLCASSTTGGSWGGELFFGEGSRLTVL.

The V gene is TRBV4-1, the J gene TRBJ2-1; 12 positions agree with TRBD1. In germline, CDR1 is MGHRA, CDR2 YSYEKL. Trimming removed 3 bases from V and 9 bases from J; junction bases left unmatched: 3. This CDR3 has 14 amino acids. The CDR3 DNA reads TGCGCCAGCAGCCAGGGACAGGGGGCGGGTGAGCAGTTCTTC. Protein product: CASSQGQGAGEQFF.

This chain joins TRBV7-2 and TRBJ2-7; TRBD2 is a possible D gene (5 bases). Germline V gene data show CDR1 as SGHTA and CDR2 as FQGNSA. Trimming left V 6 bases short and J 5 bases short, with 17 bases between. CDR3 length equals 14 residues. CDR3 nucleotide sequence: TGTGCCAGCAGGGAAGAAGAGGGTTACAACGAGCAGTACTTC. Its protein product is CASREEEGYNEQYF.

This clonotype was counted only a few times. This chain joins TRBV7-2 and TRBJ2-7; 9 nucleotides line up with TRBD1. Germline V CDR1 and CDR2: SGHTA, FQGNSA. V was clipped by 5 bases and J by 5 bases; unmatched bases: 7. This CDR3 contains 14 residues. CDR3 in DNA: TGTGCCAGCAGCACCGGGACAGGGTACGACGAGCAGTACTTC. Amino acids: CASSTGTGYDEQYF.

The CDR3 region has the DNA TGTGCCAGCAGCGCCGCGGGGGGCCGCACAGATACGCAGTATTTT. This gives the protein CASSAAGGRTDTQYF. V usage is TRBV5-4 and J usage is TRBJ2-3; TRBD2 aligns across 8 bases. The V segment lost 4 bases and the J segment 1 base; nucleotides outside the gene matches: 5. Germline V gene lookup returns CDR1 SGHNT and CDR2 YYREEE (reference sequence). The CDR3 length is 15 residues.

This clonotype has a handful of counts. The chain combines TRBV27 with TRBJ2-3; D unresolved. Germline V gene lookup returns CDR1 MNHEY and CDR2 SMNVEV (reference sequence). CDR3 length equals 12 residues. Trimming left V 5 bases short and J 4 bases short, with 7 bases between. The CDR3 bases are TGTGCCAGCAGTGGGGTAGCAGATACGCAGTATTTT. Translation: CASSGVADTQYF.

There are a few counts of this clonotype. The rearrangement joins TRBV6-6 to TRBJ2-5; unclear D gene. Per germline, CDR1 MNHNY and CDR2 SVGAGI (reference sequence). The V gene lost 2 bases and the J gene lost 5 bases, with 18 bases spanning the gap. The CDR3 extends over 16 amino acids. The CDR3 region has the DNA TGTGCCAGCAGTTACACCCGGAATGCAGGCCCGGAGACCCAGTACTTC. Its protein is CASSYTRNAGPETQYF.

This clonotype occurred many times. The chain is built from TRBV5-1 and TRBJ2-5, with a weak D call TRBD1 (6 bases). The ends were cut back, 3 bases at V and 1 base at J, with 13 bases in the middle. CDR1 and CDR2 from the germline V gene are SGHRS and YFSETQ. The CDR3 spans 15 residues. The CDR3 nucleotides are TGCGCCAGCAGCTCCCTAGGGGGTGCCCAAGAGACCCAGTACTTC. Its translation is CASSSLGGAQETQYF.

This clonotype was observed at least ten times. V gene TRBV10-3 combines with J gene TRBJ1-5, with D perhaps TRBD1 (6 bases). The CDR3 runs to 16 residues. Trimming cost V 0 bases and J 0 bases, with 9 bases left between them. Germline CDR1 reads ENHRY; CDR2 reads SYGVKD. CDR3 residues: CAISESWTVSNQPQHF. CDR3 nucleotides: TGTGCCATCAGTGAGTCGTGGACAGTTAGCAATCAGCCCCAGCATTTT.

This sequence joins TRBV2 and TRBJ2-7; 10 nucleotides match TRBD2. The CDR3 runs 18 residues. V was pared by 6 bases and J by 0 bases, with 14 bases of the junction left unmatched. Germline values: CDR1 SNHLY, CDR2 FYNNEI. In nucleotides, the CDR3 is TGTGCCAGCAGGCTAACTAGCGGGGCCGAACTCTTCTCCTACGAGCAGTACTTC. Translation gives CASRLTSGAELFSYEQYF.

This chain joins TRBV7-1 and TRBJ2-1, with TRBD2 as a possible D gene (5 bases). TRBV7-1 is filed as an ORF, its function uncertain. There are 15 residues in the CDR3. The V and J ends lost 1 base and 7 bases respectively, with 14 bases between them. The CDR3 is CASSSERDSGNEQFF. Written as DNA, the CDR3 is TGTGCCAGCAGCTCAGAGAGGGATTCGGGGAATGAGCAGTTCTTC.

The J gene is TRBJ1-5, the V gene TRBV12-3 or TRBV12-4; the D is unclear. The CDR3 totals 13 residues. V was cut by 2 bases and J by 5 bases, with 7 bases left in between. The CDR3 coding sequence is TGTGCCAGCAGTTTAATCGGGGATCAGCCCCAGCATTTT. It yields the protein CASSLIGDQPQHF.

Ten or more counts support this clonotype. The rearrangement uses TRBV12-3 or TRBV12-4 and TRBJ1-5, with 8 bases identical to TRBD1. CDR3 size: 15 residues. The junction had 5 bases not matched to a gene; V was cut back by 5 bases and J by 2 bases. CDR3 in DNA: TGTGCCAGCAGTATCACAGGGGGGCGCAATCAGCCCCAGCATTTT. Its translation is CASSITGGRNQPQHF.

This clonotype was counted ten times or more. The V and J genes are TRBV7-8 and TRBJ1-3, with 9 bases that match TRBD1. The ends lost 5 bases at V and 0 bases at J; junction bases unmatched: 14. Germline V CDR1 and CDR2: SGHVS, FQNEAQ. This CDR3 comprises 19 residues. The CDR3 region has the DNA TGTGCCAGCAGCCTCTGGACAGGGGATACCTCCCCCTCTGGAAACACCATATATTTT. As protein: CASSLWTGDTSPSGNTIYF.